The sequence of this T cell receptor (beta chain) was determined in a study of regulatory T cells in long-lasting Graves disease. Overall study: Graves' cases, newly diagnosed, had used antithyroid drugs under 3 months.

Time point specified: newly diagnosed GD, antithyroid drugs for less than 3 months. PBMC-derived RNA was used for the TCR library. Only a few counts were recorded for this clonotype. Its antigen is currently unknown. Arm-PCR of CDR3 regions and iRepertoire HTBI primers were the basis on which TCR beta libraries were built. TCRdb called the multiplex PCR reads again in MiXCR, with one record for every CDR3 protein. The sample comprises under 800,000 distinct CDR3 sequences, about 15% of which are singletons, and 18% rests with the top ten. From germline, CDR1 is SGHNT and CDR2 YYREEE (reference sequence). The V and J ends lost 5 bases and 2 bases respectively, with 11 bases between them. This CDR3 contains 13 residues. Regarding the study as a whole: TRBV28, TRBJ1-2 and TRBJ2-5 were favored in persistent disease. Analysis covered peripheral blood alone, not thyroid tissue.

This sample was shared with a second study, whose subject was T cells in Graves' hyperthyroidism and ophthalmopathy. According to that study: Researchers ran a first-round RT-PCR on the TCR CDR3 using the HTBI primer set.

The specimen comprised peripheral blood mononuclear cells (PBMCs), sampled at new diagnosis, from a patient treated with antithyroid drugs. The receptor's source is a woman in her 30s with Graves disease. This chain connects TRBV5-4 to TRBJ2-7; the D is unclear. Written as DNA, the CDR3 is TGTGCCAGCAGACCGACGGAAGCCTACGAGCAGTACTTC. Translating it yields CASRPTEAYEQYF.